One and the same sample provided the 13 T cell receptor beta chains below, sequenced in a study of T-cell reconstitution after alpha-beta-depleted transplantation in children. Library preparation (for TCRbeta) was performed with unique molecular identifiers. TCRdb independently ran MiXCR on the PCR reads; one entry per CDR3 protein. The sample holds 250,000 to 350,000 distinct CDR3 sequences; 9.9% are singletons and the top ten take about 9.5%. This material consisted of PBMCs from the stem cell graft donor, taken from the stem cell graft. The source of these receptors is a human donor who donated a stem cell graft to a child with SCID.

This clonotype has at least ten counts. V gene TRBV6-5 combines with J gene TRBJ2-2; no definite D call. This CDR3 spans 15 amino acids. Trimming cost V 4 bases and J 0 bases, with 9 bases left between them. Germline values: CDR1 MNHEY, CDR2 SVGAGI. CDR3 DNA: TGTGCCAGCAGTTTGTTGGCAGCGAACACCGGGGAGCTGTTTTTT. Its protein is CASSLLAANTGELFF.

This clonotype was detected only a few times. The chain is built from TRBV23-1 and TRBJ2-3; 8 nucleotides agree with TRBD2. TRBV23-1 is assigned to the ORF class and has an uncertain function. The length of the CDR3 is 15 residues. V gave up 0 bases and J gave up 6 bases; unmatched junction bases: 5. The CDR3 here is CASSQSSLAGDTQYF. CDR3 nucleotides: TGCGCCAGCAGTCAATCGAGTCTAGCGGGCGATACGCAGTATTTT.

This clonotype was found a few times. The genes are TRBV13 and TRBJ2-3; 8 nucleotides align to TRBD1. Germline trimming cut 5 bases from V and 1 base from J; bases unmatched to any gene: 5. This CDR3 is built from 15 residues. Germline CDR1 reads PRHDT; CDR2 reads FYEKMQ (reference sequence). The CDR3 DNA is TGTGCCAGCAGCCACACAGGGGGTGGCACAGATACGCAGTATTTT. Protein: CASSHTGGGTDTQYF.

This clonotype has only a few counts. V is TRBV12-3 or TRBV12-4 and J is TRBJ2-2; no definite D call. Trimming took 1 base from V and 0 from J, leaving 6 bases between them. The CDR3 is made up of 15 amino acids. In nucleotides, the CDR3 is TGTGCCAGCAGTTTAGTGGGCCCGAACACCGGGGAGCTGTTTTTT. Translation: CASSLVGPNTGELFF.

The chain recombines TRBV5-1 with TRBJ2-1; 10 bases map to TRBD1. CDR3 length: 19 amino acids. J lost 0 bases, V lost 4 bases, and 13 bases had no gene match. The germline CDR1 and CDR2 sequences are SGHRS and YFSETQ. The CDR3 nucleotides are TGCGCCAGCAGCCCAACCGGGACAGGGGTCTGGAGCTCCTACAATGAGCAGTTCTTC. It encodes CASSPTGTGVWSSYNEQFF.

V usage is TRBV20-1 and J usage is TRBJ1-5; D remains unclear. CDR3 length equals 15 residues. The germline CDR1 and CDR2 sequences are DFQATT and SNEGSKA (reference sequence). V dropped 0 bases and J dropped 4 bases, with 13 bases sitting between them. The CDR3: CSARDLKAGNQPQHF. CDR3 DNA sequence: TGCAGTGCTAGAGACCTAAAGGCGGGGAATCAGCCCCAGCATTTT.

This clonotype was found a few times. The J gene is TRBJ1-5, the V gene TRBV6-1; no clear D. This CDR3 is built from 14 residues. V lost 4 bases, J lost 0 bases, and 7 bases lay in between. Germline V gene sequence: CDR1 MNHNS, CDR2 SASEGT. This chain's CDR3 is CASSVTYSNQPQHF. CDR3 coding DNA: TGTGCCAGCAGTGTTACATATAGCAATCAGCCCCAGCATTTT.

This clonotype came up a few times. This chain uses TRBV21-1 with TRBJ1-2. TRBV21-1 is termed a pseudogene. The CDR3 extends over 13 amino acids. The CDR3: CASSPYGGRSYTF. As DNA, the CDR3 is TGTGCCAGCAGCCCTTACGGGGGGAGGAGCTACACCTTC.

In this sample, this clonotype turned up many times. The V call is TRBV6-1, the J call TRBJ2-1; 7 nucleotides align to TRBD2. This CDR3 region has 14 residues. After removal of 7 bases from V and 5 bases from J, the junction contained 8 bases not matched to a gene. CDR1 is MNHNS, CDR2 SASEGT, per germline. The CDR3 here is CASMLGLADNEQFF. For the CDR3, the DNA is TGTGCCAGCATGCTTGGGCTAGCGGACAATGAGCAGTTCTTC.

This clonotype was counted ten times or more. The chain joins TRBV6-1 to TRBJ2-5, with 7 bases identical to TRBD1. The CDR3 totals 14 residues. The trim removed 6 bases at V and 4 bases at J, leaving 8 bases unmatched. Germline V CDR1 and CDR2: MNHNS, SASEGT. The CDR3 region has the DNA TGTGCCAGCAGGCACGGGACAGTGGGAGAGACCCAGTACTTC. The encoded protein is CASRHGTVGETQYF.

The chain recombines TRBV12-3 or TRBV12-4 with TRBJ1-4; D is undetermined. The length of the CDR3 is 11 residues. The V and J ends lost 2 bases and 7 bases respectively, with 2 bases between them. The CDR3 region has the DNA TGTGCCAGCAGTTTACTTGAAAAACTGTTTTTT. Amino acids: CASSLLEKLFF.

This clonotype was seen many times. The V gene is TRBV2, the J gene TRBJ1-6; the D gene is possibly TRBD1 (5 bases). CDR1 is SNHLY and CDR2 is FYNNEI in the germline V gene. The germline V and J ends were trimmed by 4 bases and 7 bases, with 14 bases remaining between them. CDR3 length equals 15 residues. In DNA, the CDR3 is TGTGCCAGCAGTGGTCAGCAGGGTTACAATTCACCCCTCCACTTT. Protein sequence: CASSGQQGYNSPLHF.

This clonotype was recorded a few times. J is TRBJ2-2 and V is TRBV5-1; D unresolved. CDR3 length equals 14 residues. The ends were cut back, 4 bases at V and 1 base at J, with 8 bases in the middle. CDR1 SGHRS and CDR2 YFSETQ come from the germline V gene. CDR3 sequence reads: CASSVPENTGELFF. As DNA, the CDR3 is TGCGCCAGCAGCGTTCCGGAGAACACCGGGGAGCTGTTTTTT.